This TCR beta chain emerged from a study of OX40 agonist ivuxolimab in advanced cancers. Regarding the study as a whole: Average numbers of expanded clones were greater in CD8+ T cells than in CD4+.

This CDR3 is 16 amino acids long. Per the germline V gene, CDR1 is SGHKS and CDR2 is YYEKEE (reference sequence). Losses at the gene ends were 0 bases for V and 8 bases for J; bases not matched to a gene: 6. Measured with immunoSEQ multiplex PCR; TCRdb has only the in-frame clones, and not every one. The profile covers more than 25,000 clones, with around 82% appearing a single time and about 12% taken by the ten largest. For this clone: The antigen is not known.

Sequences were derived from CD4+ or CD8+ T cells sorted from blood, sampled in a trial of the OX40 agonist ivuxolimab. The chain joins TRBV5-5 to TRBJ2-1; 12 bases fit TRBD2. The receptor comes from an adult with an advanced solid tumor such as melanoma, head and neck, liver or kidney cancer. The CDR3 sequence is CASSLGLAGAWDEQFF. The CDR3 bases are TGTGCCAGCAGCTTGGGACTAGCGGGGGCCTGGGATGAGCAGTTCTTC.